This T cell receptor (beta chain) was sequenced during a study of a mutant IDH1 vaccine in newly diagnosed glioma (dated by TCRdb to 2020 to 2022). Regarding the research as a whole: The approximately 29 treated patients were 62.5% male and around 40% female, with a mean age of around 40 years. Six visits were used for peripheral blood collection: V03 (baseline), V05, V07, V10, V12 and V13. Before enrollment, patients had received standard therapy of radiotherapy alone, temozolomide alone, or radiochemotherapy with temozolomide; most received the combination. For exploratory analyses, longitudinal TCRB deep sequencing was carried out in around 26 treated patients wherever samples were available.

On this clone: Its antigen remains unidentified. Base qualities are not provided; no much larger clone lies one nucleotide away.

The time point label of this sample denotes: baseline, week 1 (first vaccination visit). The intended sense of this specimen's treatment or condition label: pre-vaccination baseline after standard-of-care therapy. The donors had newly diagnosed IDH1-mutant astrocytomas of WHO grade 3 or 4 that showed loss of nuclear ATRX. The samples were drawn from NOA16, a multicentre, single-arm, open-label phase I trial in Germany that tested a mutant IDH1 peptide vaccine in humans for the first time. Blood drawn at visit V03 was used as the baseline sample for immunogenicity testing. Genomic DNA for TCRB sequencing was extracted from EDTA blood using the DNeasy Blood and Tissue Kit. Library preparation was by the immunoSEQ multiplex PCR assay. The hsTCRB Kit was used according to the manufacturer's protocol to amplify rearranged TCR beta chain sequences. An Illumina MiSeq was used to sequence the TCRB libraries. As for the authors' bioinformatics: Demultiplexing, trimming and gene mapping were performed with the kit vendor's proprietary platform. In its TCRdb copy, this immuneACCESS table keeps in-frame sequences only and misses some clones. Where compared with another copy, unresolved V genes explain less than half of these, and the others have no known cause. That table supplies the V and J calls and clone size; D and trimming were determined from the DNA. The table for this sample lists about 88,000 clones; approximately 80% of them were counted only once. The top ten constitute about 5.3% of the sample.

Beyond this particular receptor, the publication reports: It was noted by the authors that analyses of patient blood samples could not be reproduced owing to sample limitations. Availability determined which PBMC samples were chosen for TCRB deep sequencing. No apparent relationship was observed between pseudoprogression and alterations in the top peripheral T cell clonotypes detected by TCRB sequencing. Immune responses induced by the vaccine were seen in 93.3% of patients across multiple MHC alleles.

The sequences come from PBMCs, collected from a glioma patient treated with radiotherapy, temozolomide or both. The TCR sequence derives from a man between 40 and 49 years old with glioma. Some clones in this sample may be carry-over from other donors' samples.

The CDR3 is CASSDGAWGPTEAFF. The DNA reads TGTGCCAGCAGTGACGGGGCGTGGGGCCCCACTGAAGCTTTCTTT. The rearrangement combines TRBV6-6 with TRBJ1-1; the D gene is perhaps TRBD1, from 5 matching bases. V drops 5 bases and J drops 4 bases, leaving 17 bases in between. Spanning cysteine to phenylalanine, the CDR3 consists of 15 amino acids. Of all the DNA, just the CDR3 is kept, 45 bases in frame from base 1. According to the germline V gene (reference sequence), CDR1 reads MNHNY and CDR2 reads SVGAGI.